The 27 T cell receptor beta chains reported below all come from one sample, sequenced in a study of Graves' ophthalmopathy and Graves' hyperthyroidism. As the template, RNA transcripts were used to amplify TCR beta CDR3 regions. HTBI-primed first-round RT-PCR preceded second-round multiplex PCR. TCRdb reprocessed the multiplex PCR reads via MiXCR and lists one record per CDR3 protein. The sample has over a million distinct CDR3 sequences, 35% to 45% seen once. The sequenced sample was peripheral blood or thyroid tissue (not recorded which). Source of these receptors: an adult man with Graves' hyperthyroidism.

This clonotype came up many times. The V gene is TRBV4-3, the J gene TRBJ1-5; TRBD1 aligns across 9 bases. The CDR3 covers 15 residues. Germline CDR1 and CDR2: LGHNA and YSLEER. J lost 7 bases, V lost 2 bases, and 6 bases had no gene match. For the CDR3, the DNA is TGCGCCAGCAGCCAATCCATAACAGGGGGCCAGCCCCAGCATTTT. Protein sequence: CASSQSITGGQPQHF.

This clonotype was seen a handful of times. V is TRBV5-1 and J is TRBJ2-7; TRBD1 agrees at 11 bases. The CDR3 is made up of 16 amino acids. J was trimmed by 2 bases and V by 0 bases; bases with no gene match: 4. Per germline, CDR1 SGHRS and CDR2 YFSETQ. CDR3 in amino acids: CASSLGLGQGAYEQYF. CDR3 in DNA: TGCGCCAGCAGCTTGGGCCTGGGACAGGGGGCCTACGAGCAGTACTTC.

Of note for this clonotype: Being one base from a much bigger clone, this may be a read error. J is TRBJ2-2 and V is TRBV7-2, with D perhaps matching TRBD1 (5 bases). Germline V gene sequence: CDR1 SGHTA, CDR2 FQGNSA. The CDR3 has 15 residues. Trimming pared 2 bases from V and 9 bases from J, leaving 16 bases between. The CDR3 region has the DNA TGTGCCAGCAGCTTACCAGGGATGATTCTACGGGAGCTGTTTTTT. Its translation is CASSLPGMILRELFF.

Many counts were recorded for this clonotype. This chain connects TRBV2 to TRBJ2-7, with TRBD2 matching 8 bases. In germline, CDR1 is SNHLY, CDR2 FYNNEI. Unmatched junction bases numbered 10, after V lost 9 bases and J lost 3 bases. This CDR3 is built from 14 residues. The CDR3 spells CASVRLARGYEQYF. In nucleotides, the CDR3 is TGTGCCAGTGTCCGACTAGCGAGAGGCTACGAGCAGTACTTC.

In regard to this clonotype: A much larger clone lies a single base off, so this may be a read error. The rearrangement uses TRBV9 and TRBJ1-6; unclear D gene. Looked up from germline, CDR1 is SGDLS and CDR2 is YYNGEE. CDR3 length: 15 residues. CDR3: CASSQVGLDNSPPHF. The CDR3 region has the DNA TGCGCCAGCAGCCAAGTTGGATTGGATAATTCACCCCCCCACTTT.

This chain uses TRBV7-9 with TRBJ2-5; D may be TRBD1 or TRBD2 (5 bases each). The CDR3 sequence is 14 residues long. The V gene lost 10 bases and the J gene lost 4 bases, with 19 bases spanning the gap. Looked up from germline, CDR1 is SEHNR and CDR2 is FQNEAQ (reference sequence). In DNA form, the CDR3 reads TGTGCCACCAGTGGGGGAAGTTTTAGAGAGACCCAGTACTTC. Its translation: CATSGGSFRETQYF.

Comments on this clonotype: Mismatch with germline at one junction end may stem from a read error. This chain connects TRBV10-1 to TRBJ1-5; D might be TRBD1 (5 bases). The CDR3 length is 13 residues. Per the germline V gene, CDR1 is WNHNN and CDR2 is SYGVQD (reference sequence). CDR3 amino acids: CASSLGDYQPQHF. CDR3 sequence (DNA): TGTGCCAGCAGTTTAGGGGATTATCAGCCCCAGCATTTT.

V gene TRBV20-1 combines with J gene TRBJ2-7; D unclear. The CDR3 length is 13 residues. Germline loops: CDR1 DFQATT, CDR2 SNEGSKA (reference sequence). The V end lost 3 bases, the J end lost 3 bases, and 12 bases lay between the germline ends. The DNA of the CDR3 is TGCAGTGCTAGCTTTTACGACCGCTACGAGCAGTACTTC. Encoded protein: CSASFYDRYEQYF.

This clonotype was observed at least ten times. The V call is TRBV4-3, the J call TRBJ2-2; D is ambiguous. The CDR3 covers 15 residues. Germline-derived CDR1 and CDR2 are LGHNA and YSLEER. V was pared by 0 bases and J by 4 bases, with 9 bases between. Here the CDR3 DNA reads TGCGCCAGCAGCCAAGAAGGCCAGTTCACCGGGGAGCTGTTTTTT. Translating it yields CASSQEGQFTGELFF.

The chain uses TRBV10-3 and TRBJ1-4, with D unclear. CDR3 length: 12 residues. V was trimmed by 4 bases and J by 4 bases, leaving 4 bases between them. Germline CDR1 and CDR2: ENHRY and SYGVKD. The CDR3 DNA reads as TGTGCCATCAGTGCGATTAATGAAAAACTGTTTTTT. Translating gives CAISAINEKLFF.

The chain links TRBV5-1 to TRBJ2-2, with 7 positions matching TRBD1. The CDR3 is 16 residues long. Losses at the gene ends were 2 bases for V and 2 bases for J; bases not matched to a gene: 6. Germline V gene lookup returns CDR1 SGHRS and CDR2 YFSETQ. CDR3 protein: CASSFLRDSNTGELFF. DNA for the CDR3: TGCGCCAGCAGCTTCCTACGGGACAGCAACACCGGGGAGCTGTTTTTT.

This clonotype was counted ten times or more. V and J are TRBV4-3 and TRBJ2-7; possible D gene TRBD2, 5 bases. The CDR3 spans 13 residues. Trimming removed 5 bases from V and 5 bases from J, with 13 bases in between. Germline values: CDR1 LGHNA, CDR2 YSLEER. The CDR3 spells CASSTRSGNEQYF. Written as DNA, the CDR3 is TGCGCCAGCAGCACACGATCGGGGAACGAGCAGTACTTC.

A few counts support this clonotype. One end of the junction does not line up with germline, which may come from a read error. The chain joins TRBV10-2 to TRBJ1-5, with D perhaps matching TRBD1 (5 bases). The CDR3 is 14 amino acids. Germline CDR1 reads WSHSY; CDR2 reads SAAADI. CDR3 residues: CASSFGGGDQPQHF. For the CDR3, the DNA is TGTGCCAGCAGCTTTGGCGGGGGAGATCAGCCCCAGCATTTT.

CDR3 nucleotide sequence: TGTGCCAGTAGTATAAATTTTTTTCAGCCCCAGCATTTT. The encoded protein is CASSINFFQPQHF. The chain has TRBV19 and TRBJ1-5, with no clear D. The CDR3 extends over 13 amino acids. Looked up from germline, CDR1 is LNHDA and CDR2 is SQIVND (reference sequence). With 2 bases removed from V and 6 bases from J, the gap between germline ends came to 8 bases.

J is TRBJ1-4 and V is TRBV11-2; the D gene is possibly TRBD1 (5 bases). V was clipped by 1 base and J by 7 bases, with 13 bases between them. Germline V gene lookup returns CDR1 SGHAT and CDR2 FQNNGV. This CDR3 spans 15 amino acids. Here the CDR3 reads CASSLVGTGSEKLFF. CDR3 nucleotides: TGTGCCAGCAGCTTAGTGGGGACCGGGAGTGAAAAACTGTTTTTT. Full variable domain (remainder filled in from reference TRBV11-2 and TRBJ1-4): EAGVAQSPRYKIIEKRQSVAFWCNPISGHATLYWYQQILGQGPKLLIQFQNNGVVDDSQLPKDRFSAERLKGVDSTLKIQPAKLEDSAVYLCASSLVGTGSEKLFFGSGTQLSVL.

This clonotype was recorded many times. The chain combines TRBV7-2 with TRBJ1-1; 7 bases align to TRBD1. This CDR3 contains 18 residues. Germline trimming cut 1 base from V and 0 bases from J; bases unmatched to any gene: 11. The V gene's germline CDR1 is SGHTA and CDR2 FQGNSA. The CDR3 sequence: CASSLVTLRTGLNTEAFF. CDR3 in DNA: TGTGCCAGCAGCTTAGTCACCCTTCGGACAGGATTGAACACTGAAGCTTTCTTT.

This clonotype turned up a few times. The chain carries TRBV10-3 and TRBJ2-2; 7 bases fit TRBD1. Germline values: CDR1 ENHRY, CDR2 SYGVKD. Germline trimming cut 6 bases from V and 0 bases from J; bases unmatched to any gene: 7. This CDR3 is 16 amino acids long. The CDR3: CAISMTGPTNTGELFF. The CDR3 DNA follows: TGTGCCATCAGCATGACAGGGCCTACGAACACCGGGGAGCTGTTTTTT.

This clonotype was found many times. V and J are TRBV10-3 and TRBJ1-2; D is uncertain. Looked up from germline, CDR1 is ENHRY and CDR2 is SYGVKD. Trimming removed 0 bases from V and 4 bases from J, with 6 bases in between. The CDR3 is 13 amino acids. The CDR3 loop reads CAISESRPYGYTF. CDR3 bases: TGTGCCATCAGTGAGTCTCGCCCCTATGGCTACACCTTC.

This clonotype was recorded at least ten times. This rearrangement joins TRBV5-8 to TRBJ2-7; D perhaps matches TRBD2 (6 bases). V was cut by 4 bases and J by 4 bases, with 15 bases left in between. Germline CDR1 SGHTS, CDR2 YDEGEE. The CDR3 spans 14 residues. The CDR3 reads CASSLSFGSYEQYF. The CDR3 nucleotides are TGTGCCAGCAGCCTAAGTTTCGGGAGTTACGAGCAGTACTTC.

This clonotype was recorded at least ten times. CDR3 DNA sequence: TGTGCCAGCACCGACTCGGGACAGACTAATTCACCCCTCCACTTT. As protein: CASTDSGQTNSPLHF. V and J are TRBV6-5 and TRBJ1-6, with 7 positions matching TRBD1. The ends lost 7 bases at V and 6 bases at J; junction bases unmatched: 9. The CDR3 is 15 amino acids. The germline V gene has CDR1 MNHEY and CDR2 SVGAGI.

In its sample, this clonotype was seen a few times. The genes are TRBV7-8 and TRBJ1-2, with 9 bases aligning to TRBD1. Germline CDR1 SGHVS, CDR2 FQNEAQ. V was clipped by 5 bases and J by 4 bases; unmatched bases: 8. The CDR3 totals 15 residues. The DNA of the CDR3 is TGTGCCAGCAGCCTACCACAGGGGGCGGGCTATGGCTACACCTTC. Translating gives CASSLPQGAGYGYTF.

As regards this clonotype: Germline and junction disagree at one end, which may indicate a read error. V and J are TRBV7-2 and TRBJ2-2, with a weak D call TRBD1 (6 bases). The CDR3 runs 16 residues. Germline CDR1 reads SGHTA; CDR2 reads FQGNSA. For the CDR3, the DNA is TGTGCCAGCATCTTATACAGGGTATCCGCGGACGGGGAGCTGTTTTTT. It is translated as CASILYRVSADGELFF.

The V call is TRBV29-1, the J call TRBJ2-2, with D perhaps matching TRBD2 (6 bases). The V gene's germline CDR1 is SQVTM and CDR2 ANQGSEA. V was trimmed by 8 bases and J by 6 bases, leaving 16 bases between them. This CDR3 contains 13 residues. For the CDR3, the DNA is TGCAGCTTAAGTAGGACGGGAGCCGGGGAGCTGTTTTTT. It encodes CSLSRTGAGELFF.

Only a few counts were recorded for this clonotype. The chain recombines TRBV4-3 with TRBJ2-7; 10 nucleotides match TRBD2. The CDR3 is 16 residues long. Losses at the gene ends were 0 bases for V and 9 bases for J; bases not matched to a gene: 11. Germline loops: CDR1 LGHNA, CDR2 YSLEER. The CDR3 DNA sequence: TGCGCCAGCAGCCAAGATCGGCCTAGCGGGAGTGAGGTGCAGTACTTC. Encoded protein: CASSQDRPSGSEVQYF.

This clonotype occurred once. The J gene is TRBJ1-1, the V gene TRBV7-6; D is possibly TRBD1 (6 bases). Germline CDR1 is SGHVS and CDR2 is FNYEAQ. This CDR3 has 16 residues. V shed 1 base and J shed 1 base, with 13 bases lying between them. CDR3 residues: CASSLGAGDRNTEAFF. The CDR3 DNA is TGTGCCAGCAGCTTAGGCGCAGGGGATAGGAACACTGAAGCTTTCTTT.

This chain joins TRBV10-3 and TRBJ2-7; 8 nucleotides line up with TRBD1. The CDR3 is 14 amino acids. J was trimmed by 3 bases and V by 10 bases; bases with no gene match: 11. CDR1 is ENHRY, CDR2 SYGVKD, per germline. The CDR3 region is CATLKSGQGYEQYF. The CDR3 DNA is TGTGCCACCTTAAAAAGTGGACAGGGCTACGAGCAGTACTTC.

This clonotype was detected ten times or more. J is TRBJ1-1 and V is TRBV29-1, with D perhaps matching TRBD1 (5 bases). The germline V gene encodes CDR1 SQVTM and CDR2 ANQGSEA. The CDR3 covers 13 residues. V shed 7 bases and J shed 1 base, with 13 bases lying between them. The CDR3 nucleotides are TGCAGCGCTCACGGGGCGGAGAACACTGAAGCTTTCTTT. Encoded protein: CSAHGAENTEAFF.